The clone carrying this TCR beta chain was counted ten times or more. Its specificity is unknown. The sample belongs to a study of early T cells in non-severe SARS-CoV-2 infection. Looking at the study overall: Sequencing of bulk RNA from unsorted whole blood was done, without chain pairing. Findings of the study overall: Lookups in VDJdb leaned toward anti-spike CD8 responses and missed private and CD4 specificities.

The library protocol tagged individual cDNA molecules with unique molecular identifiers. Via MiXCR, TCRdb re-called the 5' RACE reads, giving one row per CDR3 protein. The sample contains 75,000 or so distinct CDR3 sequences, 13% to 15% of which appear only once. This TCR was sampled from an adult who was a healthcare worker with PCR-confirmed SARS-CoV-2 infection or an uninfected control (not recorded which). The sample was whole blood.

CDR3 nucleotides: TGCAGCGGGTTTCGGGGGGCCGGTGAGACCCAGTACTTC. It specifies CSGFRGAGETQYF. The chain joins TRBV29-1 to TRBJ2-5; D perhaps matches TRBD2 (7 bases). The germline V gene has CDR1 SQVTM and CDR2 ANQGSEA. The CDR3 contains 13 residues. The V end was cut by 7 bases, the J end by 5 bases, with 17 bases between. The whole variable domain, remainder taken from reference TRBV29-1 and TRBJ2-5, is SAVISQKPSRDICQRGTSLTIQCQVDSQVTMMFWYRQQPGQSLTLIATANQGSEATYESGFVIDKFPISRPNLTFSTLTVSNMSPEDSSIYLCSGFRGAGETQYFGPGTRLLVL.